This T cell receptor beta chain comes out of a study of T-cell memory formation after mild COVID-19. The overall study: TCR clusters were mostly donor specific.

Study results and limitations: Some SARS-CoV-2-responding clones were already detected in memory before infection.

Germline CDR1 is SGHRS and CDR2 is YFSETQ. CDR3 size: 13 residues. V lost 0 bases, J lost 4 bases, and 8 bases lay in between. Turning to this clonotype: Its antigen is undetermined.

It was 5'RACE with constant-segment primers that produced the TCR alpha and TCR beta cDNA libraries, which carried sample barcodes and UMIs. In TCRdb, the 5' RACE reads were re-called with MiXCR into one record per CDR3 protein. The table lists about 270,000 distinct CDR3 sequences, around 16% of them singletons. The specimen sequenced was PBMCs or a T cell subset sorted from them (not recorded which). This receptor was taken from a man aged 18 to 30 who had mild COVID-19 (a few samples of this study predate the infection). Cell type and time point are not known. The chain employs TRBV5-1 and TRBJ2-7; D is unresolved. The DNA for the CDR3 is TGCGCCAGCAGCTTGGAGTTGGGGTACGAGCAGTACGTC. Protein product: CASSLELGYEQYV.